These T cell receptor beta chains were read from a single sample in a study of cytomegalovirus exposure and HLA in healthy donors. Repertoires were generated with immunoSEQ multiplex PCR, while TCRdb's copy carries only in-frame clones and drops some. The data contain around 60,000 clones, more than 70% of them seen just once; the ten biggest clones take up roughly a quarter. The sample consisted of PBMCs. These TCRs come from a woman between 40 and 55 years old in good health and CMV-seropositive. Each CDR3 is given with its conserved first and last residue. Fields, in order: J gene, D gene, V gene, clone size, CDR3 protein, CDR3 DNA. D genes are given only for firm matches. The size of a clone is reported for some rows only, either as once, few or many, or as a class for expanded clones.

TRBJ2-7 | . | TRBV15 | . | CATSTSGHPYEQYF | TGTGCCACCAGCACCTCGGGACACCCCTACGAGCAGTACTTC
TRBJ2-7 | . | TRBV28 | . | CASTGRGPSYEQYF | TGTGCCAGCACGGGGCGGGGGCCCTCCTACGAGCAGTACTTC
TRBJ2-6 | . | TRBV5-1 | . | CASSSTRSGSGANVLTF | TGCGCCAGCAGCTCCACACGTTCGGGATCTGGGGCCAACGTCCTGACTTTC
TRBJ2-5 | . | TRBV20-1 | few | CSAPTSREQYF | TGCAGTGCGCCAACTAGCCGTGAGCAGTACTTC
TRBJ1-2 | TRBD1 | TRBV29-1 | . | CSVEDRVTGGGYTF | TGCAGCGTTGAAGATCGGGTGACAGGGGGAGGCTACACCTTC
TRBJ2-3 | . | TRBV28 | . | CASSLMGERTDTQYF | TGTGCCAGCAGTTTAATGGGAGAGAGAACAGATACGCAGTATTTT
TRBJ2-3 | TRBD1 | TRBV7-3 | . | CASSRLGQSSTDTQYF | TGTGCCAGCAGCCGTTTGGGACAGTCTTCCACAGATACGCAGTATTTT
TRBJ1-4 | . | TRBV30 | . | CAWSVPQGATNEKLFF | TGTGCCTGGAGTGTACCGCAGGGTGCAACTAATGAAAAACTGTTTTTT
TRBJ1-1 | . | TRBV7-9 | . | CSSSPRQVAEAFF | TGTTCCAGCAGCCCCCGACAGGTAGCTGAAGCTTTCTTT
TRBJ1-2 | TRBD1 | TRBV14 | once | CASSPEGAYGYTF | TGTGCCAGCAGCCCCGAGGGGGCCTATGGCTACACCTTC
TRBJ2-7 | . | TRBV5-1 | . | CASSSGDLYEQYF | TGCGCCAGCAGCTCGGGGGACCTCTACGAGCAGTACTTC
TRBJ2-6 | TRBD2 | TRBV28 | few | CASRAGATSSGANVLTF | TGTGCCAGCAGGGCGGGAGCGACGTCCTCTGGGGCCAACGTCCTGACTTTC
TRBJ2-3 | . | TRBV5-8 | . | CASSLGEGVHDTQYF | TGTGCCAGCAGCTTGGGGGAGGGGGTACACGATACGCAGTATTTT
TRBJ1-3 | TRBD1 | TRBV30 | . | CAWRNTGTGAGNTIYF | TGTGCCTGGAGGAATACCGGGACAGGGGCTGGAAACACCATATATTTT
TRBJ1-1 | . | TRBV7-3 | . | CASSLTWETEAFF | TGTGCCAGCAGCCTGACTTGGGAGACTGAAGCTTTCTTT
TRBJ2-1 | . | TRBV2 | . | CASSYTDQGEQFF | TGTGCCAGCAGTTACACGGACCAGGGTGAGCAGTTCTTC
TRBJ2-3 | . | TRBV9 | . | CASSVGQRTDTQYF | TGTGCCAGCAGCGTAGGACAGCGCACAGATACGCAGTATTTT
TRBJ1-1 | . | TRBV7-9 | . | CASSSPGLFMNTEAFF | TGTGCCAGCAGCAGCCCGGGACTGTTCATGAACACTGAAGCTTTCTTT
TRBJ2-3 | TRBD2 | TRBV9 | . | CASSVATSASGGDTDTQYF | TGTGCCAGCAGCGTAGCTACTTCGGCTAGCGGGGGAGACACAGATACGCAGTATTTT
TRBJ1-2 | . | TRBV7-9 | . | CASSLWGGDNYGYTF | TGTGCCAGCAGCCTCTGGGGCGGCGACAACTATGGCTACACCTTC
TRBJ1-5 | TRBD1 | TRBV27 | . | CASSLDRGSNQPQHF | TGTGCCAGCAGTTTAGACAGGGGTAGCAATCAGCCCCAGCATTTT
TRBJ1-2 | TRBD1 | TRBV19 | . | CATKSSSTGVSGYTF | TGTGCCACCAAATCCTCGTCGACAGGGGTCAGTGGCTACACCTTC
TRBJ2-7 | . | TRBV6-5 | few | CASSNGGGPYEQYF | TGTGCCAGCAGCAATGGGGGGGGGCCCTACGAGCAGTACTTC
TRBJ1-1 | . | TRBV5-1 | . | CASSLNGQGFAFF | TGCGCCAGCAGCTTGAATGGGCAGGGGTTCGCTTTCTTT
TRBJ1-4 | . | TRBV6-5 | . | CASSYRTPKEGEKLFF | TGTGCCAGCAGTTACAGGACTCCAAAGGAAGGTGAAAAACTGTTTTTT
TRBJ1-1 | TRBD1 | TRBV7-2 | . | CASSTGTGDRGAFF | TGTGCCAGCAGCACCGGGACAGGCGATAGAGGAGCTTTCTTT
TRBJ1-1 | . | TRBV6-5 | . | CASSYSVGGKTEAFF | TGTGCCAGCAGTTACTCGGTAGGAGGGAAAACTGAAGCTTTCTTT
TRBJ1-1 | TRBD1 | TRBV18 | . | CASSLGGLQGSTEAFF | TGTGCCAGCTCACTGGGGGGCTTACAGGGGAGCACTGAAGCTTTCTTT
TRBJ1-4 | TRBD1 | TRBV5-1 | . | CASSLGTGTTNVEKLFF | TGCGCCAGCAGCTTGGGGACAGGCACCACCAACGTAGAAAAACTGTTTTTT
TRBJ2-3 | . | TRBV30 | . | CAWTGSPADTQYF | TGTGCCTGGACAGGGTCCCCCGCAGATACGCAGTATTTT
TRBJ2-1 | TRBD1 | TRBV6-1 | . | CASQPGTAYNEQFF | TGTGCCAGTCAGCCCGGGACAGCGTACAATGAGCAGTTCTTC
TRBJ2-7 | TRBD2 | TRBV7-9 | . | CASSLGGVSYEQYF | TGTGCCAGCAGCTTGGGGGGGGTCTCCTACGAGCAGTACTTC
TRBJ1-1 | . | TRBV15 | . | CATSRALGGSNTEAFF | TGTGCCACCAGCAGAGCTCTGGGGGGGTCGAACACTGAAGCTTTCTTT
TRBJ1-4 | . | TRBV5-1 | . | CASSLRPGVNEKLFF | TGCGCCAGCAGCTTGCGTCCGGGGGTTAATGAAAAACTGTTTTTT
TRBJ2-5 | TRBD2 | TRBV7-2 | . | CASSLALASRKTQYF | TGTGCCAGCAGCTTAGCACTAGCGAGTAGGAAGACCCAGTACTTC
TRBJ2-3 | TRBD2 | TRBV2 | few | CASSARRSGGGDTQYF | TGTGCCAGCAGTGCTCGTCGTAGCGGGGGGGGAGATACGCAGTATTTT
TRBJ2-1 | TRBD2 | TRBV10-3 | . | CAISGGNNEQFF | TGTGCCATCAGCGGGGGGAACAATGAGCAGTTCTTC
TRBJ2-7 | TRBD1 | TRBV5-1 | . | CASSFGTGGPSEQYF | TGCGCCAGCAGCTTCGGGACAGGGGGACCCTCGGAGCAGTACTTC
TRBJ1-1 | TRBD1 | TRBV29-1 | . | CSVLRDRGTEAFF | TGCAGCGTTTTACGGGACAGGGGGACTGAAGCTTTCTTT
TRBJ2-2 | . | TRBV29-1 | . | CSVRPGTGELFF | TGCAGCGTTCGTCCAGGGACCGGGGAGCTGTTTTTT
TRBJ1-2 | TRBD1 | TRBV9 | . | CASTRDSLNTYGYTF | TGTGCCAGCACCCGGGACAGCCTAAACACCTATGGCTACACCTTC
TRBJ1-1 | TRBD1 | TRBV5-1 | few | CASSLGTDRGTEAFF | TGTGCCAGCAGCCTCGGGACAGATCGAGGCACTGAAGCTTTCTTT
TRBJ2-7 | TRBD1 | TRBV7-9 | . | CASSRDRDLYEQYF | TGTGCCAGCAGCCGGGACAGGGACCTCTACGAGCAGTACTTC